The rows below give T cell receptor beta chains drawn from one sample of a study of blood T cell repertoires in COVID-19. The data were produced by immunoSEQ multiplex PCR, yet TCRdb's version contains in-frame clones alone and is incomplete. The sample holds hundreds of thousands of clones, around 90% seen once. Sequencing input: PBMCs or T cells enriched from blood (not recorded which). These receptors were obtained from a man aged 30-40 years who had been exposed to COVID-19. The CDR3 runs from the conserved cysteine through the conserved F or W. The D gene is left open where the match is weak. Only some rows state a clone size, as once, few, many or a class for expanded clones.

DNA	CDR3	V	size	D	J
TGTGCCAGCAGCCTTTTGGACAGCCGCTATGGCTACACCTTC	CASSLLDSRYGYTF	TRBV11-1	NA	NA	TRBJ1-2
TGCGCCAGCAGTTCAGAGGAGAATGAAAAACTGTTTTTT	CASSSEENEKLFF	TRBV5-1	NA	NA	TRBJ1-4
TGCGCCAGCAGCCAAGAAGGACAGAAGAATTCACCCCTCCACTTT	CASSQEGQKNSPLHF	TRBV4-3	NA	NA	TRBJ1-6
TGTGCCAGCGGACTTGATAATGAGCAGTTCTTC	CASGLDNEQFF	TRBV7-2	once	NA	TRBJ2-1
TGTGCCAGCAGCCAAGGCCTAAACCGGGGAAACACCATATATTTT	CASSQGLNRGNTIYF	TRBV3-1/TRBV3-2	NA	NA	TRBJ1-3
TGTGCCAGCAGCCTCGACAGCCACAATGAGCAGTTCTTC	CASSLDSHNEQFF	TRBV11-3	NA	NA	TRBJ2-1
TGTGCCAGTAACAGGGGGCGGGACAATGAAAAACTGTTTTTT	CASNRGRDNEKLFF	TRBV19	NA	TRBD1	TRBJ1-4
TGTGCCAGCAGCTCGGAGACCCAGTACTTC	CASSSETQYF	TRBV11-2	once	NA	TRBJ2-5
TGTGCCAGCAGTTTAGGACAGGCGGGCAATCAGCCCCAGCATTTT	CASSLGQAGNQPQHF	TRBV27	NA	TRBD1	TRBJ1-5
TGTGCCAGCAGCCAAGCTGGGGGACAGGTCTACGACGAGCAGTACTTC	CASSQAGGQVYDEQYF	TRBV3-1/TRBV3-2	NA	TRBD1	TRBJ2-7
TGTGCCAGCAGCCTCAGGGGGCGCCGAGTCACAGATACGCAGTATTTT	CASSLRGRRVTDTQYF	TRBV6-2/TRBV6-3	NA	TRBD1	TRBJ2-3
TGCAGCGTTGAACCCGTGAACACTGAAGCTTTCTTT	CSVEPVNTEAFF	TRBV29-1	NA	NA	TRBJ1-1
TGTGCCAGCAGCTTGGCAGGGGAGCTGTTTTTT	CASSLAGELFF	TRBV7-3	NA	NA	TRBJ2-2
TGCGCCAGCAGGTTACCTCCAACAGGGCCAGACTCCTACGAGCAGTACTTC	CASRLPPTGPDSYEQYF	TRBV5-1	NA	NA	TRBJ2-7
TGTGCCAGCAGCGCACCCCTAGCGGGGGTAGGACAAGAGACCCAGTACTTC	CASSAPLAGVGQETQYF	TRBV11-2	NA	TRBD2	TRBJ2-5
TGTGCCAGCAGCCAAGATCGGGCGCATGGAGGGGAAAAACTGTTTTTT	CASSQDRAHGGEKLFF	TRBV3-1/TRBV3-2	NA	NA	TRBJ1-4
TGTGCCATCAGCGGACAGGAGGATCAGCCCCAGCATTTT	CAISGQEDQPQHF	TRBV10-3	NA	TRBD1	TRBJ1-5
TGTGCCAGCAGCCAGGACATTACTGGGGCCAACGTCCTGACTTTC	CASSQDITGANVLTF	TRBV3-1/TRBV3-2	NA	NA	TRBJ2-6
TGCGCCAGCAGCCCCGACATAAACTATGGCTACACCTTC	CASSPDINYGYTF	TRBV5-1	NA	NA	TRBJ1-2
TGTGCCAGCAGTGGCGGCACTGAAGCTTTCTTT	CASSGGTEAFF	TRBV2	NA	NA	TRBJ1-1
TGTGCCATCAGTGACCAGGGAGGGGTGGGATATGGCTACACCTTC	CAISDQGGVGYGYTF	TRBV10-3	NA	NA	TRBJ1-2
TGTGCCAGCTCACCACAGGCAGGGGAGACCGGGGAGCTGTTTTTT	CASSPQAGETGELFF	TRBV18	NA	NA	TRBJ2-2
TGTGCCAGCCGTCTCTCTAGGGGAGGGGAGACCCAGTACTTC	CASRLSRGGETQYF	TRBV2	once	TRBD2	TRBJ2-5
TGTGCCAGTAGTATGATAGGGGGGGACGATTCACCCCTCCACTTT	CASSMIGGDDSPLHF	TRBV19	once	NA	TRBJ1-6
TGTGCCAGCAGTGTTTGGCGCGGAACTGAAGCTTTCTTT	CASSVWRGTEAFF	TRBV6-4	NA	NA	TRBJ1-1
TGTGCCAGCAGCTCGAGCTCCTACGAGCAGTACTTC	CASSSSSYEQYF	TRBV5-4	NA	NA	TRBJ2-7
TGTGCCAGCAACGTGGGAGGGGTGTACAATGAGCAGTTCTTC	CASNVGGVYNEQFF	TRBV5-5	once	TRBD2	TRBJ2-1
TGTGCCAGCAGCTTACCGGGACAGGGGGCCTATGAGCAGTTCTTC	CASSLPGQGAYEQFF	TRBV5-4	few	TRBD1	TRBJ2-1
TGCGCCAGCAGCCAGAGGACAGGGGCTTCCTACGAGCAGTACTTC	CASSQRTGASYEQYF	TRBV4-3	NA	TRBD1	TRBJ2-7
TGTGCCAGCAACCCAACCGGGGGGGGCCCCTACGAGCAGTACTTC	CASNPTGGGPYEQYF	TRBV11-2	NA	TRBD2	TRBJ2-7
TGTGCCAGCAGTCAGACAGGCTTGTCGGTTAATGAGCAGTTCTTC	CASSQTGLSVNEQFF	TRBV6-5	NA	NA	TRBJ2-1
TGTGCCAGCAGCTTTGGGACTAGCGCATTATCAGAGACCCAGTACTTC	CASSFGTSALSETQYF	TRBV5-6	few	TRBD2	TRBJ2-5
TGTGCCAGTAGTGGGACAGGATTACAGCCCCAGCATTTT	CASSGTGLQPQHF	TRBV19	NA	TRBD1	TRBJ1-5
TGCGCCAGCAATCCAGGCACGGGACAGCTCTACGAGCAGTACTTC	CASNPGTGQLYEQYF	TRBV10-2	NA	TRBD1	TRBJ2-7
TGTGCCACCTGGACAGCTAGCTCCTATAATTCACCCCTCCACTTT	CATWTASSYNSPLHF	TRBV2	once	NA	TRBJ1-6
TGTGCCAGCAGCGTAGATCTGGAAGGGGGCGCGCTTAGCACCGGGGAGCTGTTTTTT	CASSVDLEGGALSTGELFF	TRBV9	NA	TRBD1	TRBJ2-2
TGTGCCAGCAGCTTAGCCCGAGACATTAATGAAAAACTGTTTTTT	CASSLARDINEKLFF	TRBV7-9	once	NA	TRBJ1-4
TGTGCCAGCTCACCCCGATACGGGGGGGGTCAAGAGACCCAGTACTTC	CASSPRYGGGQETQYF	TRBV18	NA	TRBD2	TRBJ2-5
TGTGCCAGCACCGAAAGAGGGACAGGGGAAGTTCTCTTTCGTGGCTACACCTTC	CASTERGTGEVLFRGYTF	TRBV2	once	TRBD1	TRBJ1-2
TGTGCCACCAGCCCGAGTTCTAGGATCGGGGAGCTGTTTTTT	CATSPSSRIGELFF	TRBV24-1	NA	NA	TRBJ2-2
TGTGCCAGTAGTGCATTAGCGGGGGGGCTTAGCACAGATACGCAGTATTTT	CASSALAGGLSTDTQYF	TRBV19	NA	TRBD2	TRBJ2-3
TGTGCCAGCAGCTTAGGCGTGATTGCAACTAATGAAAAACTGTTTTTT	CASSLGVIATNEKLFF	TRBV11-2	NA	NA	TRBJ1-4
TGTGCCAGCATCCCGGGGGGCACAGATACGCAGTATTTT	CASIPGGTDTQYF	TRBV25-1	once	NA	TRBJ2-3
TGTGCCAGCTCACCACCTAACAGTACATGCTACACCTTC	CASSPPNSTCYTF	TRBV18	NA	NA	TRBJ1-2
TGTGCCAGCAGCCTTCAGACCGGGACACCCGAAAAACTGTTTTTT	CASSLQTGTPEKLFF	TRBV3-1/TRBV3-2	NA	NA	TRBJ1-4